This TCR beta chain was captured by sequencing in a study of T cells expressing NK-cell markers. No DNA is given; TCRdb re-called the 5' RACE reads and lists each CDR3 protein once. Its listing shows 550,000 to 600,000 distinct CDR3 sequences. The CDR3 covers 14 residues. CDR1 is LNHNV and CDR2 is YYDKDF in the germline V gene (reference sequence). The sequenced material came from blood T cells: a sorted CD56 or NKG2C T cell subset, CD4+ or CD8+ T cells, or bulk PBMC T cells (not recorded which). This clonotype was obtained from a man aged 18 to 35 in good health. J is TRBJ2-3 and V is TRBV15. The CDR3 here is CATSTPGPTDTQYF.